The 27 T cell receptor beta chains presented below share a single source sample, sequenced in a study of cytomegalovirus exposure and HLA in healthy donors. The PCR had 60 Vbeta and 13 Jbeta primers. Assay: immunoSEQ multiplex PCR; the TCRdb copy retains only in-frame clones and omits some. The repertoire holds about 90,000 clones, with approximately 60% as singletons. The sequencing sample was made of PBMCs. The receptors here all came from a woman aged 30 to 39 in good health and CMV-seropositive.

The chain carries TRBV4-3 and TRBJ1-5; no clear D gene. V was clipped by 1 base and J by 8 bases, with 9 bases between them. The CDR3 length is 13 residues. The germline V gene encodes CDR1 LGHNA and CDR2 YSLEER. CDR3 nucleotides: TGCGCCAGCAGCCAAGTCCCCGGGGAGCCCCAGCATTTT. Translating gives CASSQVPGEPQHF.

This rearrangement joins TRBV9 to TRBJ2-1; 8 nucleotides match TRBD1. V gave up 4 bases and J gave up 5 bases; unmatched junction bases: 8. The CDR3 is 15 amino acids. Looked up from germline, CDR1 is SGDLS and CDR2 is YYNGEE. The DNA of the CDR3 is TGTGCCAGCAGCCCTTTTAGGGACAGGAACAATGAGCAGTTCTTC. Translation gives CASSPFRDRNNEQFF.

The genes are TRBV7-9 and TRBJ2-5; possibly TRBD1 for D (6 bases). Germline lookup yields CDR1 SEHNR and CDR2 FQNEAQ (reference sequence). CDR3 size: 15 residues. The V gene lost 2 bases and the J gene lost 0 bases, with 10 bases spanning the gap. The CDR3: CASSLTQGYQETQYF. For the CDR3, the DNA is TGTGCCAGCAGCTTAACACAGGGATACCAAGAGACCCAGTACTTC.

The chain has TRBV2 and TRBJ1-3; the match to TRBD1 covers 8 bases. This CDR3 spans 17 amino acids. Germline assignment: CDR1 SNHLY and CDR2 FYNNEI. V gave up 5 bases and J gave up 0 bases; unmatched junction bases: 9. The CDR3 sequence: CASSTPQGDNSGNTIYF. The CDR3 nucleotides read TGTGCCAGCAGTACACCACAGGGGGACAACTCTGGAAACACCATATATTTT.

This clone turned up a few times. The gene calls are TRBV7-9 and TRBJ2-3; no clear D. In germline, CDR1 is SEHNR, CDR2 FQNEAQ (reference sequence). This CDR3 region has 14 residues. V gave up 5 bases and J gave up 6 bases, with 15 bases separating them. CDR3 loop: CASSPGFDRDTQYF. Here the CDR3 DNA reads TGTGCCAGCAGCCCCGGTTTCGATCGCGATACGCAGTATTTT.

The V gene is TRBV10-3, the J gene TRBJ1-1, with D tentatively TRBD1 (6 bases). The CDR3 spans 15 residues. The germline CDR1 and CDR2 sequences are ENHRY and SYGVKD. Trimming stripped 10 bases from V and 5 bases from J, with 23 bases between. CDR3: CATAGAAGVETEAFF. CDR3 bases: TGTGCCACCGCAGGGGCGGCTGGGGTGGAGACTGAAGCTTTCTTT.

The chain links TRBV9 to TRBJ1-2; TRBD1 aligns across 11 bases. This CDR3 region has 15 residues. Germline CDR1 is SGDLS and CDR2 is YYNGEE. The J segment lost 2 bases and the V segment lost 3 bases, leaving 3 bases of the junction unmatched. The CDR3 loop reads CASSAGTGGNYGYTF. DNA for the CDR3: TGTGCCAGCAGCGCCGGGACAGGGGGAAACTATGGCTACACCTTC. The full variable domain, rest sourced from reference TRBV9 and TRBJ1-2, is DSGVTQTPKHLITATGQRVTLRCSPRSGDLSVYWYQQSLDQGLQFLIQYYNGEERAKGNILERFSAQQFPDLHSELNLSSLELGDSALYFCASSAGTGGNYGYTFGSGTRLTVV.

The V and J genes are TRBV13 and TRBJ2-7; weak D call: TRBD1 (6 bases). CDR1 is PRHDT, CDR2 FYEKMQ, per germline (reference sequence). Trimming stripped 5 bases from V and 0 bases from J, with 14 bases between. This CDR3 is built from 15 residues. The CDR3 sequence is CASSPGGTSSYEQYF. CDR3 nucleotide sequence: TGTGCCAGCAGCCCCGGTGGGACAAGCTCCTACGAGCAGTACTTC.

This chain uses TRBV28 with TRBJ1-1, with D tentatively TRBD1 (5 bases). The ends were cut back, 6 bases at V and 10 bases at J, with 18 bases in the middle. The CDR3 consists of 13 residues. Germline V gene lookup returns CDR1 MDHEN and CDR2 SYDVKM. The CDR3 DNA sequence: TGTGCCAGCAGCGCACGGCGGGGCCAAAGAGCTTTCTTT. It translates to CASSARRGQRAFF.

The chain combines TRBV7-8 with TRBJ1-1; D gene unclear. Trimming pared 5 bases from V and 8 bases from J, leaving 12 bases between. CDR1 is SGHVS, CDR2 FQNEAQ, per germline. This CDR3 comprises 12 residues. In nucleotides, the CDR3 is TGTGCCAGCAGCCTCCTATTCGCCGAAGCTTTCTTT. This translates into CASSLLFAEAFF.

The J gene is TRBJ2-5, the V gene TRBV6-6; 7 positions match TRBD2. CDR1 is MNHNY, CDR2 SVGAGI, per germline (reference sequence). With 6 bases clipped from V and 4 bases from J, the junction kept 8 bases outside the gene matches. This CDR3 contains 14 residues. The CDR3 DNA follows: TGTGCCAGCAGCCCTGAGACTAGCAGAGAGACCCAGTACTTC. This sequence encodes CASSPETSRETQYF.

The chain couples TRBV9 to TRBJ2-7; 9 bases map to TRBD2. This CDR3 spans 14 amino acids. CDR1 is SGDLS and CDR2 is YYNGEE in the germline V gene. V trimming: 1 base; J trimming: 3 bases; junction bases outside the gene matches: 2. The CDR3 nucleotides are TGTGCCAGCAGCGTATCTAGCGGGAACTACGAGCAGTACTTC. As protein: CASSVSSGNYEQYF.

The rearrangement uses TRBV6-4 and TRBJ1-1; tentative D call: TRBD1 (5 bases). The CDR3 runs to 15 residues. CDR1 is MRHNA, CDR2 SNTAGT, per germline. V lost 6 bases and J 1 base, leaving 15 bases between the germline ends. The DNA for the CDR3 is TGTGCCAGCAGCCCCCAGGGAAACTCGAACACTGAAGCTTTCTTT. This translates into CASSPQGNSNTEAFF.

The chain is built from TRBV9 and TRBJ1-3, with 7 bases matching TRBD1. The J segment lost 0 bases and the V segment lost 0 bases, leaving 3 bases of the junction unmatched. This CDR3 has 16 residues. The germline V gene has CDR1 SGDLS and CDR2 YYNGEE. The CDR3 DNA is TGTGCCAGCAGCGTAGCTACAGGGGACTCTGGAAACACCATATATTTT. Protein sequence: CASSVATGDSGNTIYF.

The chain carries TRBV6-5 and TRBJ1-3, with D tentatively TRBD1 (5 bases). Trimming removed 2 bases from V and 2 bases from J, with 13 bases in between. Germline V lookup: CDR1 MNHEY, CDR2 SVGAGI. This CDR3 is built from 16 residues. CDR3 protein: CASSYSVTGAGNTIYF. For the CDR3, the DNA is TGTGCCAGCAGTTACAGCGTTACAGGTGCTGGAAACACCATATATTTT.

The rearrangement links TRBV19 to TRBJ1-2, with D perhaps TRBD1 (6 bases). The CDR3 length is 13 residues. The V end was cut by 5 bases, the J end by 6 bases, with 13 bases between. Germline V gene lookup returns CDR1 LNHDA and CDR2 SQIVND (reference sequence). This CDR3 reads CASSPDRRDGYTF. CDR3 DNA sequence: TGTGCCAGTAGTCCCGACAGGCGCGATGGCTACACCTTC.

The rearrangement links TRBV7-2 to TRBJ1-2; 7 nucleotides match TRBD1. Germline CDR1 is SGHTA and CDR2 is FQGNSA. This CDR3 contains 13 residues. Unmatched junction bases numbered 6, after V lost 5 bases and J lost 6 bases. Written as DNA, the CDR3 is TGTGCCAGCAGCGTTACAGGGGTAAATGGCTACACCTTC. Encoded protein: CASSVTGVNGYTF.

This chain links TRBV5-1 with TRBJ2-3; 9 bases fit TRBD1. In germline, CDR1 is SGHRS, CDR2 YFSETQ. The V segment lost 6 bases and the J segment 4 bases; nucleotides outside the gene matches: 9. The CDR3 runs 15 residues. The CDR3 DNA reads as TGCGCCAGCAATCCACAGGGGGCGTTCGCAGATACGCAGTATTTT. As protein: CASNPQGAFADTQYF.

Only one count was recorded for this clone. J is TRBJ1-5 and V is TRBV7-2, with TRBD1 as a possible D gene (5 bases). The V gene lost 1 base and the J gene lost 2 bases, with 15 bases spanning the gap. The V gene's germline CDR1 is SGHTA and CDR2 FQGNSA. The CDR3 covers 17 residues. CDR3 nucleotides: TGTGCCAGCAGCTTAGTAGGTGGGGCGGGGGGCAATCAGCCCCAGCATTTT. This gives the protein CASSLVGGAGGNQPQHF.

V and J are TRBV13 and TRBJ1-2, with 8 bases that match TRBD1. This CDR3 is built from 14 residues. V trimming: 4 bases; J trimming: 2 bases; junction bases outside the gene matches: 3. CDR1 is PRHDT and CDR2 is FYEKMQ in the germline V gene (reference sequence). The CDR3 loop is CASSSRQGNYGYTF. Here the CDR3 DNA reads TGTGCCAGCAGCTCCAGACAGGGGAACTATGGCTACACCTTC.

The gene calls are TRBV4-1 and TRBJ1-1; 10 nucleotides agree with TRBD1. The germline CDR1 and CDR2 sequences are MGHRA and YSYEKL. Trimming cost V 5 bases and J 1 base; bases outside gene matches: 7. The CDR3 consists of 16 residues. In nucleotides, the CDR3 is TGCGCCAGCAGCTCCGGGACAGGGGCGACGAACACTGAAGCTTTCTTT. It encodes CASSSGTGATNTEAFF.

The chain couples TRBV27 to TRBJ2-5; TRBD1 matches at 10 bases. The CDR3 covers 15 residues. The germline CDR1 and CDR2 sequences are MNHEY and SMNVEV (reference sequence). Trimming cost V 6 bases and J 3 bases; bases outside gene matches: 7. CDR3 nucleotides: TGTGCCAGCAGGAGACCGGGACAGGGGAAAGAGACCCAGTACTTC. This encodes CASRRPGQGKETQYF.

This chain uses TRBV18 with TRBJ1-2; TRBD1 might be the D (6 bases). From germline, CDR1 is KGHSH and CDR2 LQKENI. V dropped 4 bases and J dropped 3 bases, with 9 bases sitting between them. There are 13 residues in the CDR3. This chain's CDR3 is CASSQSGDYGYTF. DNA of the CDR3: TGTGCCAGCTCACAATCAGGGGACTATGGCTACACCTTC.

This clone was picked up a small number of times. This chain links TRBV7-4 with TRBJ1-2, with 12 bases fitting TRBD1. Trimming took 5 bases from V and 7 from J; bases not matched to a gene: 14. This CDR3 is built from 17 residues. Germline assignment: CDR1 SGHVT and CDR2 SQSDAQ. CDR3 nucleotide sequence: TGTGCCAGCAGCCTAGTATGGCGGGACAGGGGGCCGGGTGGCTACACCTTC. Translating gives CASSLVWRDRGPGGYTF.

This clone came up a few times. The chain has TRBV29-1 and TRBJ2-5; possible D gene TRBD2, 6 bases. The CDR3 consists of 15 residues. V lost 0 bases and J 2 bases, leaving 13 bases between the germline ends. The germline gives CDR1 SQVTM, CDR2 ANQGSEA. The CDR3, as DNA: TGCAGCGTTGAAGATCTTCGGCGGGGACAAGAGACCCAGTACTTC. Translation gives CSVEDLRRGQETQYF.

The chain employs TRBV4-1 and TRBJ2-5; possibly TRBD2 for D (7 bases). Germline V gene lookup returns CDR1 MGHRA and CDR2 YSYEKL. This CDR3 contains 17 residues. Trimming removed 4 bases at V and 2 bases at J, with 20 bases between. The CDR3 is CASSPRGAGANQETQYF. CDR3 nucleotides: TGCGCCAGCAGCCCCAGAGGGGCGGGGGCCAATCAAGAGACCCAGTACTTC.

V and J are TRBV6-1 and TRBJ1-5, with 8 positions matching TRBD1. This CDR3 region has 15 residues. CDR1 is MNHNS and CDR2 is SASEGT in the germline V gene. The J segment lost 2 bases and the V segment lost 5 bases, leaving 5 bases of the junction unmatched. The chain's CDR3 is CASSLDRAGNQPQHF. In DNA, the CDR3 is TGTGCCAGCAGTTTGGACAGGGCAGGCAATCAGCCCCAGCATTTT.